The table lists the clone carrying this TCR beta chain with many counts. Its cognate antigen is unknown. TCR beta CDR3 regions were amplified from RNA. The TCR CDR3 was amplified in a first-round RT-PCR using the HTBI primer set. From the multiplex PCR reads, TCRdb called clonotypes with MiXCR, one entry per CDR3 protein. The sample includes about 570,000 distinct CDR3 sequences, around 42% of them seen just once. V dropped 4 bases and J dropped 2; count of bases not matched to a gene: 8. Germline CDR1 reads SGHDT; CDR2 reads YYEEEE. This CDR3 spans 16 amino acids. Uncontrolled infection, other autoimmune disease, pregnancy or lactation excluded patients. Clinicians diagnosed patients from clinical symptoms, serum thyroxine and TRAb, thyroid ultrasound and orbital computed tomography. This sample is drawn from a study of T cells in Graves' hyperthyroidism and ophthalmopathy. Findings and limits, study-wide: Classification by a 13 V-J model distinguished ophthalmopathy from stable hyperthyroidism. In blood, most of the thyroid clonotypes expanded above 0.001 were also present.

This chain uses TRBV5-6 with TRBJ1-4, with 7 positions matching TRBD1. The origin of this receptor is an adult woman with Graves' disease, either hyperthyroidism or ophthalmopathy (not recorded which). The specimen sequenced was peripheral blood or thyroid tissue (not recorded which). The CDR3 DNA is TGTGCCAGCAGCAAAACAGGGGATGAGACTAATGAAAAACTGTTTTTT. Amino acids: CASSKTGDETNEKLFF.